The source of this T cell receptor (beta chain) is a study of cytomegalovirus exposure and HLA in healthy donors. The V gene end was trimmed by 4 bases and the J gene end by 5 bases; junction bases not matched to a gene: 6. The CDR3 spans 15 residues. CDR1 is LNHDA and CDR2 is SQIVND in the germline V gene (reference sequence). Study results and caveats: In an earlier analysis, productive rearrangement rates for most beta V segments clustered near 87% or 30%.

About this clone itself: Its antigen is currently unknown.

Primers: 60 Vbeta forward and 13 Jbeta reverse. The method was immunoSEQ multiplex PCR; TCRdb's version includes in-frame clones alone and lacks a portion of them. The sample carries 150,000 to 250,000 clones, around 81% recorded once. The V and J genes are TRBV19 and TRBJ2-2; 8 nucleotides agree with TRBD1. The sample taken for sequencing was PBMCs. The sequence came from a young man in good health and CMV-seronegative. CDR3: CASSTDRVLTGELFF. CDR3 coding DNA: TGTGCCAGTAGTACGGACAGGGTTTTGACCGGGGAGCTGTTTTTT.